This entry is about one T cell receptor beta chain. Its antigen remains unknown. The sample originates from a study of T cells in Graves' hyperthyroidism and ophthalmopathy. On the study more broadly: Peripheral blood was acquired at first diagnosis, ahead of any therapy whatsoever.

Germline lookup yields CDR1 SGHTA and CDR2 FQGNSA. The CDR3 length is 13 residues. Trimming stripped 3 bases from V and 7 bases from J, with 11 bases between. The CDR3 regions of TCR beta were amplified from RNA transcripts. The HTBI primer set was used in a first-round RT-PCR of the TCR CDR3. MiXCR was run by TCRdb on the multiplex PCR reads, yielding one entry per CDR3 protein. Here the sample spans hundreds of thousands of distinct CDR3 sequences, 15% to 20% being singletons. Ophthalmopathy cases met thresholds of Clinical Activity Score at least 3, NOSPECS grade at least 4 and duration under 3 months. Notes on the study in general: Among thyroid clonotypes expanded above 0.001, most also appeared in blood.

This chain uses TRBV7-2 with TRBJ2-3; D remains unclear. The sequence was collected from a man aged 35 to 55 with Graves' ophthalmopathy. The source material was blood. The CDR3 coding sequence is TGTGCCAGCAGCTTCCTCACTGCCCATACGCAGTATTTT. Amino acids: CASSFLTAHTQYF. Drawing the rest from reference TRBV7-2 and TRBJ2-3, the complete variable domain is GAGVSQSPSNKVTEKGKDVELRCDPISGHTALYWYRQSLGQGLEFLIYFQGNSAPDKSGLPSDRFSAERTGGSVSTLTIQRTQQEDSAVYLCASSFLTAHTQYFGPGTRLTVL.